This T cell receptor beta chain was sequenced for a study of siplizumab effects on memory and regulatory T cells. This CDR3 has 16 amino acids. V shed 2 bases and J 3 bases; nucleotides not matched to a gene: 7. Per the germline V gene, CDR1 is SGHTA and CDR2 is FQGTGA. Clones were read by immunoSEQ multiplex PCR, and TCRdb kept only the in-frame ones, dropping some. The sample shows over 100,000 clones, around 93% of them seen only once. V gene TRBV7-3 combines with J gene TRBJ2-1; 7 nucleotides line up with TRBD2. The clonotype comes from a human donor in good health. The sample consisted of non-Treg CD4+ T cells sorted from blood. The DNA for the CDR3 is TGTGCCAGCAGCTTAGGGATCCTAGCGGACTACAATGAGCAGTTCTTC. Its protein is CASSLGILADYNEQFF.